The T cell receptor beta chain under discussion was sequenced for a study of PD-L1 blockade in urothelial cancer. Overall study: Analyses were performed on blood at 3 weeks after treatment start (the second dose) and at 6 weeks. Median T cell yield from blood was over 120,000. Overall study findings and caveats: Tumor-associated blood clones were expanded more by durable-benefit patients at 3 weeks.

Time point specified: pretreatment peripheral blood. Some clones are missing from TCRdb's copy, which holds only in-frame ones; the method was immunoSEQ multiplex PCR. Among 30,000 to 35,000 clones listed, around 82% were seen once. A note on this clone: Antigen unknown.

In germline, CDR1 is LNHDA, CDR2 SQIVND (reference sequence). With V trimmed by 6 bases and J by 2 bases, 10 bases remained unmatched. The CDR3 loop spans 16 amino acids. Here the sequenced sample was PBMCs, taken around atezolizumab (anti-PD-L1) treatment. The V and J genes are TRBV19 and TRBJ2-1; 7 positions agree with TRBD1. The TCR sequence derives from a man between 60 and 75 years old with urothelial cancer. The CDR3 nucleotides are TGTGCCAGTAGAGAGGATTTAGGGGGCCCCTACAATGAGCAGTTCTTC. This translates into CASREDLGGPYNEQFF.